The 6 T cell receptor beta chains reported below all come from one sample, sequenced in a study of beta chain features in type 1 diabetes (dated by TCRdb to between 2018 and 2020). The library was obtained by the immunoSEQ multiplex PCR assay. The High Capacity cDNA Reverse Transcription Kit was used to reverse transcribe all of the isolated RNA, meaning that expressed TCRB transcripts were what got sequenced. The source is immuneACCESS, and TCRdb retained only in-frame sequences with V and J called. Part of the clones is not carried over; for the studies checked, unresolved V genes explain less than half of this, and the remainder is unexplained. The sample includes hundreds of thousands of clones, with around 30% observed a single time. The ten largest clones capture 0.05% to 0.07% of the sample. The material sequenced was naive CD4+ T cells from blood. The label giving this sample's cell subset or site can be read as: true naive CD4+ T cells. These receptors all stem from a man between 18 and 35 years old in good health.

This clone has only a few counts. V gene TRBV13 combines with J gene TRBJ2-1, with 9 bases lining up with TRBD2. Germline CDR1 reads PRHDT; CDR2 reads FYEKMQ (reference sequence). The CDR3 runs 15 residues. CDR3 nucleotides: TGTGCTAGTTCGGTGGGACTAGCCCTAAACAATGAGCAGTTCTTC. Translation gives CASSVGLALNNEQFF.

The chain is built from TRBV9 and TRBJ2-5; 8 bases match TRBD2. The CDR3 totals 15 residues. Germline-derived CDR1 and CDR2 are SGDLS and YYNGEE. V trimming: 1 base; J trimming: 2 bases; junction bases outside the gene matches: 4. As DNA, the CDR3 is TGTGCCAGCAGCGTAAGCGGGAGCGATCAAGAGACCCAGTACTTC. It specifies CASSVSGSDQETQYF.

CDR3 region: CASSLGRTASYEQYF. The CDR3 region has the DNA TGTGCCAGCAGCTTAGGTAGGACAGCCTCCTACGAGCAGTACTTC. The J gene is TRBJ2-7, the V gene TRBV7-8; possibly TRBD1 for D (6 bases). The CDR3 totals 15 residues. Per germline, CDR1 SGHVS and CDR2 FQNEAQ. V was trimmed by 1 base and J by 0 bases, leaving 10 bases between them. Drawing the rest from reference TRBV7-8 and TRBJ2-7, the complete variable domain is GAGVSQSPRYKVAKRGQDVALRCDPISGHVSLFWYQQALGQGPEFLTYFQNEAQLDKSGLPSDRFFAERPEGSVSTLKIQRTQQEDSAVYLCASSLGRTASYEQYFGPGTRLTVT.

This clone was observed a handful of times. This chain links TRBV13 with TRBJ2-1; TRBD2 matches 7 bases. With V trimmed by 5 bases and J by 0 bases, 4 bases remained unmatched. There are 15 residues in the CDR3. Germline lookup yields CDR1 PRHDT and CDR2 FYEKMQ (reference sequence). DNA for the CDR3: TGTGCCAGCAGCCGCGGGGGTAGCTCCTACAATGAGCAGTTCTTC. This gives the protein CASSRGGSSYNEQFF.

V gene TRBV5-1 combines with J gene TRBJ2-3; D unclear. The CDR3 sequence is 14 residues long. The V and J ends lost 2 bases and 6 bases respectively, with 13 bases between them. Per the germline V gene, CDR1 is SGHRS and CDR2 is YFSETQ. This CDR3 reads CASSLLPTGDTQYF. As DNA, the CDR3 is TGCGCCAGCAGCTTATTGCCTACCGGGGATACGCAGTATTTT.

The chain links TRBV5-1 to TRBJ2-5; D may be TRBD2 (5 bases). This CDR3 spans 13 amino acids. Trimming removed 4 bases from V and 5 bases from J, with 12 bases in between. Germline values: CDR1 SGHRS, CDR2 YFSETQ. The CDR3: CASSMAGWETQYF. For the CDR3, the DNA is TGCGCCAGCAGCATGGCGGGTTGGGAGACCCAGTACTTC.